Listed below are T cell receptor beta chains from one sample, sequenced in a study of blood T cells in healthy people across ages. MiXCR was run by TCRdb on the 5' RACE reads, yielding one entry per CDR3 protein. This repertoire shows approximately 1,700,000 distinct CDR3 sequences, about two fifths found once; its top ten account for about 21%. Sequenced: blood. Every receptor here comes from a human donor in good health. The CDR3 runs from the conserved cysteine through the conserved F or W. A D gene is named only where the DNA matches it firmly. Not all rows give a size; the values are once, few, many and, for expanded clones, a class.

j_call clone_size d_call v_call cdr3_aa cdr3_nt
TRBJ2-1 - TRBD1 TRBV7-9 CASSHWGTGDLLFF TGTGCCAGCAGCCACTGGGGGACAGGGGATTTATTGTTCTTC
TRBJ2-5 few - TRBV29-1 CGVERAGVGFLGEQYF TGCGGCGTTGAAAGGGCAGGGGTCGGGTTCCTGGGGGAGCAGTACTTC
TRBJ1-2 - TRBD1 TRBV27 CASSLSPGGYGYGYTF TGTGCCAGCAGTTTATCGCCAGGGGGCTATGGCTATGGCTACACCTTC
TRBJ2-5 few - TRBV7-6 CASSQTGRTETQYF TGTGCCAGCAGTCAGACAGGGAGGACGGAGACCCAGTACTTC
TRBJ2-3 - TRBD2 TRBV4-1 CASSQGTSIRTQYF TGCGCCAGCAGCCAAGGGACTAGTATTCGTACGCAGTATTTT
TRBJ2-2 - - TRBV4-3 CASSQDWMGELFF TGCGCCAGCAGCCAAGATTGGATGGGGGAGCTGTTTTTT
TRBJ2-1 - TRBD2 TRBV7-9 CASLLGLAGVYNELFF TGTGCCAGCCTACTCGGACTAGCGGGGGTTTACAATGAGCTGTTCTTC
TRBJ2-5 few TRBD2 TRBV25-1 CASLKGGSQETQYF TGTGCCAGCCTCAAGGGAGGGTCCCAAGAGACCCAGTACTTC
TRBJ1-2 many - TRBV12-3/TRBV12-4 CASSVGLSAYGYTF TGTGCCAGCAGTGTGGGACTTTCGGCCTATGGCTACACCTTC
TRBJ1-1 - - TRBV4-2 CASSQDGGGWNTEAFF TGTGCCAGCAGCCAAGATGGCGGCGGATGGAACACTGAAGCTTTCTTT
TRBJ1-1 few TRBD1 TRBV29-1 CSVERQGNTEAFF TGCAGCGTTGAGAGACAGGGCAACACTGAAGCTTTCTTT
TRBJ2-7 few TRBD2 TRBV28 CASTQLAGANYEQYF TGTGCCAGCACCCAACTAGCGGGGGCGAACTACGAGCAGTACTTC
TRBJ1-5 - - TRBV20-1 CSARDTFNQPQHF TGCAGTGCAAGGGACACCTTTAATCAGCCCCAGCATTTT
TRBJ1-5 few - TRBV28 CASISGLLQHF TGTGCCAGCATTAGTGGCCTCCTCCAGCATTTT
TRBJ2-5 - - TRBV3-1 CASSQDGEADQETQYF TGTGCCAGCAGCCAAGATGGGGAGGCAGACCAAGAGACCCAGTACTTC
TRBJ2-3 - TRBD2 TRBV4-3 CASSQERVAGAAYFGDTQYF TGCGCCAGCAGCCAAGAGAGGGTAGCGGGGGCCGCGTACTTCGGGGATACGCAGTATTTT
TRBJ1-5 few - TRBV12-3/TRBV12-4 CASSFSGGPDQPQHF TGTGCCAGCAGTTTTTCCGGGGGGCCGGATCAGCCCCAGCATTTT
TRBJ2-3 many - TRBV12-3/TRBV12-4 CASSLGGDTQYF TGTGCCAGCAGCTTAGGGGGAGATACGCAGTATTTT
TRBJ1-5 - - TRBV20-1 CSAGGGGWGNRPQHF TGCAGTGCAGGGGGGGGTGGATGGGGCAATCGGCCCCAGCATTTT
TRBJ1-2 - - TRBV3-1 CASSQDLWRGDYGYTF TGTGCCAGCAGCCAAGATTTATGGAGGGGAGACTATGGCTACACCTTC
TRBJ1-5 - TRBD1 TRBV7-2 CASSFDREVQPQHF TGTGCCAGCAGCTTCGACAGGGAGGTGCAGCCCCAGCATTTT
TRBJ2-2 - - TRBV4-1 CASSQFRGANTGELFF TGCGCCAGCAGCCAGTTCCGGGGGGCCAACACCGGGGAGCTGTTTTTT
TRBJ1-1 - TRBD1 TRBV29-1 CSAGRYPGQGRNTEAFF TGCAGCGCCGGGAGGTACCCGGGACAGGGGAGGAACACTGAAGCTTTCTTT
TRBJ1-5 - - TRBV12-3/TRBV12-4 CASSSGGPRGNQPQHF TGTGCCAGCAGTTCAGGTGGGCCCCGAGGGAATCAGCCCCAGCATTTT
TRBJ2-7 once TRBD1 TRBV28 CASSTGVPYEQYF TGTGCCAGCAGCACAGGGGTCCCCTACGAGCAGTACTTC
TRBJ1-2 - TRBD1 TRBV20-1 CSAQEMRQGYGYTF TGCAGTGCCCAAGAGATGAGACAGGGTTATGGCTACACCTTC
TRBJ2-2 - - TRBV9 CASSVRDQGWSGELFF TGTGCCAGCAGCGTACGAGATCAGGGGTGGAGCGGGGAGCTGTTTTTT
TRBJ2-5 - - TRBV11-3 CASSVYDQQETQYF TGTGCCAGCAGCGTATACGACCAGCAAGAGACCCAGTACTTC
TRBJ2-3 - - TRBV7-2 CASSPEGRSAFTDTQYF TGTGCCAGCAGCCCCGAGGGGCGTTCGGCTTTCACAGATACGCAGTATTTT
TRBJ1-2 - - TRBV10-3 CATSESLPEDPSNYGYTF TGTGCCACCAGTGAGTCGTTACCAGAAGACCCTTCTAACTATGGCTACACCTTC
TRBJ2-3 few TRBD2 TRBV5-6 CASGTGLAVPDTQYF TGTGCCAGCGGGACGGGACTAGCGGTTCCAGATACGCAGTATTTT
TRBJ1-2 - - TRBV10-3 CAISELLRVGGYTF TGTGCCATCAGTGAACTCCTCCGGGTCGGTGGCTACACCTTC
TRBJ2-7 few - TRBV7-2 CASSFTPSGHYEQYF TGTGCCAGCAGCTTCACCCCCTCGGGGCACTACGAGCAGTACTTC
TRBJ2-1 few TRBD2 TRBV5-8 CASSLELADNEQFF TGTGCCAGCAGCTTGGAACTAGCGGACAATGAGCAGTTCTTC
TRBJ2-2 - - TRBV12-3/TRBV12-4 CASTPGNTGELFF TGTGCCAGCACCCCAGGGAACACCGGGGAGCTGTTTTTT
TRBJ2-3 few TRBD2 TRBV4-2 CASSQNAYSGTSGYTQYF TGTGCCAGCAGCCAAAACGCATACTCCGGGACTAGCGGTTATACGCAGTATTTT
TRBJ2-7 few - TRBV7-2 CASSSPAGSGDEQYF TGTGCCAGCAGCTCCCCGGCGGGTTCGGGGGACGAGCAGTACTTC
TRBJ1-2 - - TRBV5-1 CASSLNTNPEGYTF TGCGCCAGCAGCTTGAATACTAACCCGGAGGGCTACACCTTC
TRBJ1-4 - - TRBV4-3 CASSQGRENNEKLFF TGCGCCAGCAGCCAAGGGAGGGAGAATAATGAAAAACTGTTTTTT
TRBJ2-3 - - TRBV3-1 CASSWRHTDTQYF TGTGCCAGCAGCTGGCGTCATACAGATACGCAGTATTTT
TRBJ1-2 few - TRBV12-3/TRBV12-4 CASSFRSNYGYTF TGTGCCAGCAGTTTTAGGTCAAACTATGGCTACACCTTC
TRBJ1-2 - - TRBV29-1 CSVEDIHENYGYTF TGCAGCGTTGAAGATATACACGAAAACTATGGCTACACCTTC
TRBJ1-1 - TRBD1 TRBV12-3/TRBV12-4 CASSRTGRPTEAFF TGTGCCAGCAGTCGGACAGGGAGACCCACTGAAGCTTTCTTT
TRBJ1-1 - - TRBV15 CATSRDYGIGGNTEAFF TGTGCCACCAGCAGAGATTACGGCATCGGAGGGAACACTGAAGCTTTCTTT
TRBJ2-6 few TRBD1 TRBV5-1 CASSLPTGNSGANVLTF TGCGCCAGCAGCTTACCGACAGGGAACTCTGGGGCCAACGTCCTGACTTTC
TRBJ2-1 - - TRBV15 CATSSWTPSYEQFF TGTGCCACCAGCTCCTGGACACCATCCTACGAGCAGTTCTTC
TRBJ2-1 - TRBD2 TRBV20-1 CNASGHSGGSYNEQFF TGCAATGCTAGTGGTCATAGCGGGGGCTCCTACAATGAGCAGTTCTTC
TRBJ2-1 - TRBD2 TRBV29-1 CSVTTSGAYNEQFF TGCAGCGTTACCACTAGCGGGGCTTACAATGAGCAGTTCTTC
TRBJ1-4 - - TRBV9 CASSGEGNHNEKLFF TGTGCCAGCAGCGGAGAAGGAAACCATAATGAAAAACTGTTTTTT
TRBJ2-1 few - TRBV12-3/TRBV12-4 CASSRNTFEQFF TGTGCCAGCAGTCGAAACACGTTTGAGCAGTTCTTC
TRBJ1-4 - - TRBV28 CASSFQQGGGPNEKLFF TGTGCCAGCAGTTTTCAACAGGGAGGTGGTCCAAATGAAAAACTGTTTTTT
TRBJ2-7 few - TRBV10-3 CAISAVRGDEQYF TGTGCCATCAGTGCGGTCAGGGGTGACGAGCAGTACTTC
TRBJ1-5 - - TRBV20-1 CSATREGVGNQPQHF TGCAGTGCCACCCGTGAGGGGGTAGGAAATCAGCCCCAGCATTTT
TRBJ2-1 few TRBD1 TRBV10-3 CAISLGTDAEQFF TGTGCCATCAGCTTGGGGACAGACGCTGAGCAGTTCTTC
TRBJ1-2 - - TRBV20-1 CSALDGLNGYTF TGCAGTGCGTTGGACGGCCTCAATGGCTACACCTTC
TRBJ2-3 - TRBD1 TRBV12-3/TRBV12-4 CASSLGQVGADTQYF TGTGCCAGCAGTTTGGGACAGGTGGGAGCAGATACGCAGTATTTT
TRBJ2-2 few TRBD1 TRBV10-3 CAISESGQPNTGELFF TGTGCCATCAGTGAGTCGGGACAGCCGAACACCGGGGAGCTGTTTTTT
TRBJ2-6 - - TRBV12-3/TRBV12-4 CASSSTFLLERGANVLTF TGTGCCAGCAGTTCAACCTTTTTGCTGGAGAGGGGGGCCAACGTCCTGACTTTC
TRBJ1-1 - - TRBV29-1 CSVRQDTEAFF TGCAGCGTTCGCCAGGACACTGAAGCTTTCTTT